This TCR beta chain was sequenced for a study of blood T cell repertoires in COVID-19. Study background: Samples representing acute and convalescent COVID-19 were sourced from the United States, Italy and Spain. PBMCs, B-cell-depleted T cells, or T cells provided the cDNA or gDNA that made up the material.

In germline, CDR1 is SQVTM, CDR2 ANQGSEA. Germline trimming cut 5 bases from V and 5 bases from J; bases unmatched to any gene: 3. This CDR3 is 13 amino acids long. The repertoire was sequenced with immunoSEQ multiplex PCR; TCRdb's copy has only in-frame clones and lacks some. The table has 150,000 to 200,000 clones, over 70% seen once; the top ten hold 8% to 13%. Cohorts were based on clinical histories the participants reported. Two negative PCRs, clearance, or symptom resolution were required of recovered Cohort 3 donors. The clonotype originates from a man aged 50 to 60 who had recovered from COVID-19. The specimen was PBMCs or T cells enriched from blood (not recorded which). The rearrangement joins TRBV29-1 to TRBJ2-7, with 13 bases aligning to TRBD2. Here the CDR3 reads CSVFGLAGDEQYF. The CDR3 DNA reads as TGCAGCGTTTTCGGACTAGCGGGAGACGAGCAGTACTTC.